This is a list of T cell receptor beta chains from one sample in a study of naive and memory T cell subsets. TCRdb re-called the UMI-ligation and nested PCR reads through MiXCR, storing one row per CDR3 protein. This table holds about 18,000 distinct CDR3 sequences, 7.5% to 10% found once. The sample was skin, taken from a tuberculin skin test site. These receptors were obtained from an adult in good health. Both conserved end residues are part of each CDR3. The D gene is left open where the match is weak. Clone size is shown for a subset of rows, as once, few, many or a class of expanded clone.

J gene,D gene,clone size,V gene,CDR3 DNA,CDR3 protein
TRBJ1-2,-,few,TRBV7-9,TGTGCCAGCAGCCACCAGGAACCCTATCCCTATGGCGACACCTTC,CASSHQEPYPYGDTF
TRBJ2-3,TRBD1,many,TRBV28,TGTGCCAGCAGTCCGGACAGGGGGCTCACAGATACGCAGTATTTT,CASSPDRGLTDTQYF
TRBJ2-1,-,few,TRBV7-2,TGTGCCAGCAGCACCGGGACTGGTAACAATGAGCAGTTCTTC,CASSTGTGNNEQFF
TRBJ2-1,-,few,TRBV6-2/TRBV6-3,TGTGCCAGCAGTTACTCGAGGGGGGGTCCGAATTACAATGAGCAGTTCTTC,CASSYSRGGPNYNEQFF
TRBJ2-5,-,few,TRBV4-1,TGCGCCAGCAGCCAAGATGGCGCAGGGCTTCAAGAGACCCAGTACTTC,CASSQDGAGLQETQYF
TRBJ2-1,TRBD2,medium-sized,TRBV10-2,TGCGCCAGCAGTCCCATGACTAGCGGGGGGGTACGGGGGTTCGATGAGCAGTTCTTC,CASSPMTSGGVRGFDEQFF
TRBJ1-2,-,many,TRBV4-1,TGCGCCAGCAGCCAACCATTGGCAGTCTATGGCTACACCTTC,CASSQPLAVYGYTF
TRBJ1-2,-,many,TRBV5-4,TGTGCCAGCAGCTTGGCCCTCGGGGGAAATGGCTACACCTTC,CASSLALGGNGYTF
TRBJ2-5,-,many,TRBV7-2,TGTGCCAGCAGCTGGAATAGCGGAGCTCAAGAGACCCAGTACTTC,CASSWNSGAQETQYF
TRBJ2-4,-,many,TRBV6-2/TRBV6-3,TGTGCCAGCAGCGGGACGGGACGGAAAAACATTCAGTACTTC,CASSGTGRKNIQYF
TRBJ1-1,TRBD1,many,TRBV20-1,TGCAGTGCTAGAACGTCCGGGACAGGGTTGAACACTGAAGCTTTCTTT,CSARTSGTGLNTEAFF
TRBJ2-1,TRBD2,medium-sized,TRBV25-1,TGTGCCAGCAGTGAATGGACAGCCGGGGGGCTAGCGGGAAACAATGAGCAGTTCTTC,CASSEWTAGGLAGNNEQFF
TRBJ2-1,-,-,TRBV7-2,TGTGCCAGCAGCTTTGGGACCCAGGTCTATGAGCAGTTCTTC,CASSFGTQVYEQFF
TRBJ1-4,-,many,TRBV6-5,TGTGCCAGCAGCAAGACGGTCCTTCCTGAAAAACTGTTTTTT,CASSKTVLPEKLFF
TRBJ2-3,TRBD2,many,TRBV6-5,TGTGCCAGCAGTTACGGACTAGCGGGAGGTCCGTCCACAGATACGCAGTATTTT,CASSYGLAGGPSTDTQYF
TRBJ2-1,TRBD1,-,TRBV12-3/TRBV12-4,TGTGCCAGCAGTCCCCGGACAGGGCAGTTCTTC,CASSPRTGQFF
TRBJ2-1,-,medium-sized,TRBV4-1,TGCGCCAGCAGCCAAGAAGGGCTAGGGGATGAGCAGTTCTTC,CASSQEGLGDEQFF
TRBJ2-1,TRBD2,-,TRBV2,TGTGCCACCCGGGAGGGGGAGCAGTTCTTC,CATREGEQFF
TRBJ2-7,-,-,TRBV4-1,TGCGCCAGCAGCCAAGAATTGAGAGCCGAGCAGTACTTC,CASSQELRAEQYF
TRBJ2-7,-,medium-sized,TRBV29-1,TGCAGCGTCGCGGAGGGATCCTCCTACGAGCAGTACTTC,CSVAEGSSYEQYF
TRBJ2-1,TRBD2,many,TRBV4-1,TGCGCCAGCAGCCAAGATTATCTCGGAAAAGCGGGGCTGTACAATGAGCAGTTCTTC,CASSQDYLGKAGLYNEQFF
TRBJ1-4,-,many,TRBV4-1,TGCGCCAGCAGCCTAAGCAGGGACCGAGGAGAACTGTTTTTT,CASSLSRDRGELFF
TRBJ2-1,TRBD2,medium-sized,TRBV3-1,TGTGCCAGCAGCCAAGATCTATCGCGGGAGTACTACAATGAGCAGTTCTTC,CASSQDLSREYYNEQFF
TRBJ1-5,-,many,TRBV12-3/TRBV12-4,TGTGCCAGCAGTTTAGCGGGGTGGAGTAGTCATGGCAATCAGCCCCAGCATTTT,CASSLAGWSSHGNQPQHF
TRBJ2-7,-,many,TRBV20-1,TGCAGTGCTAGGTCCAGGGCTGATTTCGAGCAGTACTTC,CSARSRADFEQYF
TRBJ2-3,TRBD2,-,TRBV12-3/TRBV12-4,TGTGCCAGCAGTTCGCGGGGGGATGGCACAGATACGCAGTATTTT,CASSSRGDGTDTQYF
TRBJ2-3,TRBD1,many,TRBV7-9,TGTGCCAGCAGCTTCCGGGACAGGAGCACAGATACGCAGTATTTT,CASSFRDRSTDTQYF
TRBJ1-5,TRBD1,-,TRBV6-2/TRBV6-3,TGTGCCAGCAGTTCCCGAGGACAGGGAGGGAGGCAGCCCCAGCATTTT,CASSSRGQGGRQPQHF
TRBJ1-6,-,many,TRBV7-2,TGTGCCAGCAGCTTAGTAATATGGAATTCACCCCTCCACTTT,CASSLVIWNSPLHF
TRBJ2-5,TRBD1,medium-sized,TRBV29-1,TGCAGCGAAGGACAGGGAAGATTCCAAGAGACCCAGTACTTC,CSEGQGRFQETQYF
TRBJ2-5,TRBD2,-,TRBV6-1,TGTGCCAGCAGTGGACTAGCGGGAGGGCAAGAGACCCAGTACTTC,CASSGLAGGQETQYF
TRBJ2-1,TRBD2,many,TRBV29-1,TGCAGCGTTGAAGATCCCGGACTAGCGGGAGTTTTATCCGCTTACAATGAGCAGTTCTTC,CSVEDPGLAGVLSAYNEQFF
TRBJ2-2,-,-,TRBV20-1,TGCAGTGCTAGAGTAGGGACTCCCGAAGCCGGGGAGCTGTTTTTT,CSARVGTPEAGELFF
TRBJ2-1,-,few,TRBV7-3,TGTGCCAGCAGCTTGGGCGGAGAGGCCCTAGGGTACAATGCGCAGTTCTTC,CASSLGGEALGYNAQFF
TRBJ2-1,TRBD2,-,TRBV11-2,TGTGCCAGCAGCTTTGCTAGCGGGGTGAGCTCCTACAATGAGCAGTTCTTC,CASSFASGVSSYNEQFF
TRBJ2-5,TRBD1,many,TRBV18,TGTGCCAGCTCACCACCCCGACAGGGGTGGCAAGAGACCCAGTACTTC,CASSPPRQGWQETQYF
TRBJ2-3,-,few,TRBV20-1,TGCAGTGCTACACCAGGGTTCCCTACAGATACGCAGTATTTT,CSATPGFPTDTQYF